This entry describes one T cell receptor beta chain. The sample comes from a study of OX40 agonist ivuxolimab in advanced cancers. Generated by immunoSEQ multiplex PCR, the TCRdb table keeps only in-frame clones and is missing some. The sample has under 45,000 clones; approximately 79% are singletons. Germline assignment: CDR1 LNHNV and CDR2 YYDKDF (reference sequence). The V gene end was trimmed by 0 bases and the J gene end by 3 bases; junction bases not matched to a gene: 5. The CDR3 spans 16 residues. The chain joins TRBV15 to TRBJ2-3; 8 nucleotides agree with TRBD1. The material was CD4+ or CD8+ T cells sorted from blood, obtained in a trial of the OX40 agonist ivuxolimab. This clonotype originated in an adult with an advanced solid tumor such as melanoma, head and neck, liver or kidney cancer. The CDR3 sequence: CATSREGTGGTDTQYF. As DNA, the CDR3 is TGTGCCACCAGCAGAGAAGGGACAGGAGGTACAGATACGCAGTATTTT. Using reference TRBV15 and TRBJ2-3 for the parts outside the CDR3, the full variable domain is DAMVIQNPRYQVTQFGKPVTLSCSQTLNHNVMYWYQQKSSQAPKLLFHYYDKDFNNEADTPDNFQSRRPNTSFCFLDIRSPGLGDTAMYLCATSREGTGGTDTQYFGPGTRLTVL.